The 32 T cell receptor beta chains below were found in one sample sequenced in a study of shared T cell receptors in the human thymus. This table comes from immunoSEQ multiplex PCR, and its TCRdb copy is limited to in-frame clones, with some not included. This sample has about 540,000 clones, with approximately 78% found just once. The data were also submitted as part of a second study, on human thymus T cells.

The sequencing input was thymocytes. The receptors stem from a boy in the first two years of life with a congenital heart defect.

J is TRBJ2-7 and V is TRBV6-5; 10 bases are a match to TRBD2. Looked up from germline, CDR1 is MNHEY and CDR2 is SVGAGI. Germline trimming cut 2 bases from V and 4 bases from J; bases unmatched to any gene: 5. This CDR3 comprises 15 residues. The CDR3 region is CASSYELAGKYEQYF. The CDR3 bases are TGTGCCAGCAGTTACGAACTAGCGGGGAAATACGAGCAGTACTTC.

V is TRBV21-1 and J is TRBJ1-5; the D call of TRBD1 is as the table states it, not checked on the DNA. TRBV21-1 is a pseudogene locus. This CDR3 has 20 amino acids. The CDR3 protein is CASSKGKGVPAHYSNQPQHF. The CDR3, as DNA: TGTGCCAGCAGCAAGGGGAAGGGGGTGCCAGCCCACTATAGCAATCAGCCCCAGCATTTT.

The chain recombines TRBV4-3 with TRBJ1-2; D uncertain. This CDR3 region has 12 residues. The V end lost 1 base, the J end lost 8 bases, and 8 bases lay between the germline ends. Germline V CDR1 and CDR2: LGHNA, YSLEER. The CDR3 bases are TGCGCCAGCAGCCAAGGTAGGAGAGGCTACACCTTC. Encoded protein: CASSQGRRGYTF.

This sequence joins TRBV19 and TRBJ2-7; TRBD2 matches at 9 bases. V shed 5 bases and J 0 bases; nucleotides not matched to a gene: 17. CDR3 length equals 19 residues. The germline V gene encodes CDR1 LNHDA and CDR2 SQIVND (reference sequence). In DNA, the CDR3 is TGTGCCAGTAGTCTTCGGATTTATAAGACTAGCGGTCCCTCCTACGAGCAGTACTTC. This codes for CASSLRIYKTSGPSYEQYF.

The table lists this clone with a count of one. This chain links TRBV7-2 with TRBJ1-4; unclear D gene. V gave up 1 base and J gave up 11 bases, with 20 bases separating them. This CDR3 contains 16 residues. Germline-derived CDR1 and CDR2 are SGHTA and FQGNSA. As DNA, the CDR3 is TGTGCCAGCAGCTTAGTATCGAGATTAGAGGGTGGGAAACTGTTTTTT. This translates into CASSLVSRLEGGKLFF.

The rearrangement uses TRBV4-1 and TRBJ2-1; tentatively, D is TRBD2 (6 bases). The CDR3 spans 16 residues. Trimming removed 3 bases at V and 0 bases at J, with 12 bases between. Looked up from germline, CDR1 is MGHRA and CDR2 is YSYEKL. Here the CDR3 reads CASSQETSSSYNEQFF. The DNA of the CDR3 is TGCGCCAGCAGCCAGGAGACTAGTTCCTCCTACAATGAGCAGTTCTTC.

This chain connects TRBV7-6 to TRBJ2-1; 7 bases are shared with TRBD2. Germline trimming cut 2 bases from V and 2 bases from J; bases unmatched to any gene: 9. CDR1 is SGHVS and CDR2 is FNYEAQ in the germline V gene. There are 17 residues in the CDR3. CDR3 in amino acids: CASSLWGGDLAYNEQFF. CDR3 coding DNA: TGTGCCAGCAGCTTATGGGGAGGGGACCTCGCCTACAATGAGCAGTTCTTC.

The V gene is TRBV23-1, the J gene TRBJ2-7; TRBD2 agrees at 9 bases. TRBV23-1 is classed as an ORF, of uncertain function. With V trimmed by 5 bases and J by 2 bases, 10 bases remained unmatched. CDR3 length: 16 residues. CDR3 DNA sequence: TGCGCCAGCAGTTCCGGACGGGCTAGCGGGACCTACGAGCAGTACTTC. Protein: CASSSGRASGTYEQYF.

This chain uses TRBV5-1 with TRBJ1-4; no clear D. Germline CDR1 is SGHRS and CDR2 is YFSETQ. Trimming pared 0 bases from V and 0 bases from J, leaving 9 bases between. The CDR3 spans 16 residues. The CDR3 region is CASSLVQVTTNEKLFF. Written as DNA, the CDR3 is TGCGCCAGCAGCTTGGTTCAGGTGACAACTAATGAAAAACTGTTTTTT.

This clone showed up just a few times. The rearrangement links TRBV7-9 to TRBJ2-2; possible D gene TRBD2, 6 bases. Germline V CDR1 and CDR2: SEHNR, FQNEAQ (reference sequence). The CDR3 is made up of 16 amino acids. V lost 1 base and J lost 1, with 10 bases in between. CDR3 region: CASSLGGGKNTGELFF. The DNA of the CDR3 is TGTGCCAGCAGCTTAGGCGGCGGGAAGAACACCGGGGAGCTGTTTTTT.

This clone is a singleton in its sample. The chain employs TRBV5-1 and TRBJ2-5, with D possibly TRBD1 on 6 matching bases. V lost 2 bases and J 3 bases, leaving 14 bases between the germline ends. Per germline, CDR1 SGHRS and CDR2 YFSETQ. The CDR3 runs 15 residues. The CDR3 nucleotides read TGCGCCAGCAGCTTAAACAGGGTTGGGGAAGAGACCCAGTACTTC. Amino acids: CASSLNRVGEETQYF.

In its sample, this clone was seen once. The chain employs TRBV2 and TRBJ2-7; TRBD1 matches 11 bases. CDR1 and CDR2 (germline): SNHLY, FYNNEI. The length of the CDR3 is 17 residues. V was pared by 8 bases and J by 3 bases, with 15 bases of the junction left unmatched. CDR3 loop: CASPPRGRDRGGYEQYF. In DNA form, the CDR3 reads TGTGCCAGCCCTCCCAGGGGCCGGGACAGGGGGGGCTACGAGCAGTACTTC.

The genes are TRBV7-6 and TRBJ2-7, with 7 bases that match TRBD2. Trimming removed 4 bases from V and 3 bases from J; junction bases left unmatched: 18. CDR1 and CDR2 (germline): SGHVS, FNYEAQ. The CDR3 is made up of 18 amino acids. CDR3 amino acids: CASSSTPGAGERVYEQYF. CDR3 nucleotide sequence: TGTGCCAGCAGCTCAACCCCCGGGGCGGGAGAGCGGGTCTACGAGCAGTACTTC.

The CDR3 reads CASSQSSGNTIYF. The CDR3 DNA reads TGCGCCAGCAGCCAGTCTTCTGGAAACACCATATATTTT. The rearrangement uses TRBV4-3 and TRBJ1-3; D not certain. CDR3 length: 13 amino acids. CDR1 and CDR2 (germline): LGHNA, YSLEER. Trimming removed 3 bases at V and 1 base at J, with 4 bases between.

The chain combines TRBV6-1 with TRBJ2-2; 8 bases are shared with TRBD1. The germline V gene has CDR1 MNHNS and CDR2 SASEGT. V lost 0 bases and J lost 1; bases outside the gene matches: 10. The CDR3 has 19 residues. CDR3 protein: CASSEAWTGWERNTGELFF. DNA for the CDR3: TGTGCCAGCAGTGAAGCCTGGACAGGGTGGGAGAGGAACACCGGGGAGCTGTTTTTT.

The J gene is TRBJ1-2, the V gene TRBV11-2; D call uncertain. The CDR3 contains 13 residues. Germline V gene lookup returns CDR1 SGHAT and CDR2 FQNNGV. V was shortened by 2 bases and J by 6 bases, with 10 bases between the two germline ends. The CDR3 spells CASSLLRGNGYTF. DNA for the CDR3: TGTGCCAGCAGCTTACTTCGGGGAAATGGCTACACCTTC.

In this sample, this clone turned up once. The chain employs TRBV5-1 and TRBJ2-3, with TRBD2 identical over 7 bases. The CDR3 consists of 16 residues. Trimming at V came to 0 bases and at J to 5 bases, leaving 9 bases not matched to a gene. Germline V gene data show CDR1 as SGHRS and CDR2 as YFSETQ. The CDR3 protein is CASSLAGGRALDTQYF. CDR3 nucleotide sequence: TGCGCCAGCAGCTTGGCTGGGGGGAGGGCCCTAGATACGCAGTATTTT.

This sequence joins TRBV20-1 and TRBJ1-2; D not certain. Germline V gene sequence: CDR1 DFQATT, CDR2 SNEGSKA (reference sequence). The CDR3 runs to 10 residues. The germline V and J ends were trimmed by 6 bases and 7 bases, with 9 bases remaining between them. The DNA for the CDR3 is TGCAGTGCCAGACGAGTTGGCTACACCTTC. Its translation is CSARRVGYTF.

The chain couples TRBV10-3 to TRBJ1-2; 8 bases map to TRBD1. The CDR3 has 14 amino acids. V lost 8 bases, J lost 0 bases, and 5 bases stayed unmatched. Per the germline V gene, CDR1 is ENHRY and CDR2 is SYGVKD. The CDR3 loop is CAIGGQGTNYGYTF. DNA for the CDR3: TGTGCCATCGGAGGACAGGGTACTAACTATGGCTACACCTTC.

The chain carries TRBV12-5 and TRBJ1-3; 7 bases fit TRBD1. The length of the CDR3 is 17 residues. The germline V gene encodes CDR1 LGHNT and CDR2 FRNRAP. The V and J ends lost 8 bases and 2 bases, in that order; junction bases with no gene match: 15. The CDR3 sequence is CASSAWTGRGPGNTIYF. In DNA form, the CDR3 reads TGTGCTAGTAGCGCCTGGACAGGCCGGGGCCCTGGAAACACCATATATTTT.

The chain has TRBV5-3 and TRBJ2-7, with 11 bases aligning to TRBD2. TRBV5-3 is sorted into the ORF group, with uncertain function. Trimming removed 6 bases from V and 0 bases from J; junction bases left unmatched: 2. This CDR3 has 14 amino acids. The DNA for the CDR3 is TGTGCCAGAAAAGGGACTAGCGGCTCCTACGAGCAGTACTTC. This codes for CARKGTSGSYEQYF.

This clone was counted once. The chain joins TRBV27 to TRBJ2-5; the match to TRBD1 covers 7 bases. J gave up 2 bases and V 5 bases, and 8 bases lay outside the gene matches. This CDR3 region has 15 residues. Germline lookup yields CDR1 MNHEY and CDR2 SMNVEV (reference sequence). DNA for the CDR3: TGTGCCAGCAGTCACCTACCGACAGGGCAAGAGACCCAGTACTTC. It is translated as CASSHLPTGQETQYF.

V gene TRBV29-1 combines with J gene TRBJ2-1; tentative D call: TRBD2 (6 bases). Germline CDR1 reads SQVTM; CDR2 reads ANQGSEA. V was cut by 5 bases and J by 7 bases, with 21 bases left in between. The CDR3 covers 15 residues. CDR3 DNA: TGCAGCGTTCGTAGTGGCGGGATCTTCTGGAATGAGCAGTTCTTC. It encodes CSVRSGGIFWNEQFF.

V usage is TRBV27 and J usage is TRBJ2-3; the match to TRBD2 covers 10 bases. The V segment lost 0 bases and the J segment 0 bases; nucleotides outside the gene matches: 9. Looked up from germline, CDR1 is MNHEY and CDR2 is SMNVEV (reference sequence). This CDR3 is built from 19 residues. The chain's CDR3 is CASSLSKGLANSSTDTQYF. In nucleotides, the CDR3 is TGTGCCAGCAGTTTATCGAAGGGACTAGCGAACTCTAGCACAGATACGCAGTATTTT.

The V call is TRBV6-5, the J call TRBJ1-1; TRBD1 might be the D (6 bases). Trimming shortened V by 0 bases and J by 10 bases, and 9 bases separated the two germline ends. CDR3 length: 12 residues. The germline CDR1 and CDR2 sequences are MNHEY and SVGAGI. The CDR3 DNA is TGTGCCAGCAGTTACTCGGGACAAGGAGCTTTCTTT. It codes for CASSYSGQGAFF.

The V call is TRBV9, the J call TRBJ1-4; 10 bases are shared with TRBD1. Trimming took 2 bases from V and 5 from J; bases not matched to a gene: 6. Germline CDR1 is SGDLS and CDR2 is YYNGEE. The CDR3 consists of 16 residues. DNA of the CDR3: TGTGCCAGCAGCGTCGGGGGGGGACAGGGGAATGAAAAACTGTTTTTT. It specifies CASSVGGGQGNEKLFF.

This CDR3 is CASSYSRDRHYGYTF. Here the CDR3 DNA reads TGTGCCAGCAGTTACTCGAGGGACAGACACTATGGCTACACCTTC. V gene TRBV6-6 combines with J gene TRBJ1-2; 7 bases line up with TRBD1. The CDR3 sequence is 15 residues long. V was clipped by 0 bases and J by 3 bases; unmatched bases: 4. Germline CDR1 is MNHNY and CDR2 is SVGAGI (reference sequence).

The chain recombines TRBV6-1 with TRBJ2-1; 11 bases match TRBD2. V was pared by 8 bases and J by 8 bases, with 5 bases of the junction left unmatched. The V gene's germline CDR1 is MNHNS and CDR2 SASEGT. This CDR3 has 13 amino acids. The CDR3 region is CASRLAGMDEQFF. For the CDR3, the DNA is TGTGCCAGCCGACTAGCGGGAATGGATGAGCAGTTCTTC.

The V gene is TRBV2, the J gene TRBJ2-2; D perhaps matches TRBD2 (6 bases). This CDR3 has 15 amino acids. Germline lookup yields CDR1 SNHLY and CDR2 FYNNEI. V gave up 3 bases and J gave up 5 bases, with 13 bases separating them. CDR3 sequence reads: CASSEKREKTGELFF. CDR3 bases: TGTGCCAGCAGTGAGAAACGGGAGAAGACCGGGGAGCTGTTTTTT.

The chain uses TRBV7-9 and TRBJ2-7; 7 positions match TRBD1. The germline V gene has CDR1 SEHNR and CDR2 FQNEAQ (reference sequence). There are 13 residues in the CDR3. Trimming took 5 bases from V and 3 from J; bases not matched to a gene: 4. CDR3 in amino acids: CASSLRQGYEQYF. DNA for the CDR3: TGTGCCAGCAGCCTAAGACAGGGCTACGAGCAGTACTTC.

The chain carries TRBV20-1 and TRBJ2-1; possibly TRBD2 for D (6 bases). Germline CDR1 and CDR2: DFQATT and SNEGSKA (reference sequence). Trimming cost V 3 bases and J 9 bases, with 9 bases left between them. This CDR3 is built from 11 residues. Here the CDR3 DNA reads TGCAGTGCTAGGTGGGAGGCTGAGCAGTTCTTC. It yields the protein CSARWEAEQFF.

This clone has more than one count but fewer than ten. The chain joins TRBV9 to TRBJ2-7; 8 bases match TRBD2. The CDR3 runs to 16 residues. Germline V gene data show CDR1 as SGDLS and CDR2 as YYNGEE. The V and J ends lost 4 bases and 4 bases, in that order; junction bases with no gene match: 13. The DNA for the CDR3 is TGTGCCAGCAGCCCCCGGGGGGGGGCAGGGAAATACGAGCAGTACTTC. Its translation is CASSPRGGAGKYEQYF.